One sample yielded the 8 T cell receptor beta chains listed below, sequenced in a study of monozygotic twins with cystic fibrosis. The table came from immunoSEQ multiplex PCR; TCRdb's copy has only in-frame clones and leaves some out. In the table there are 18,000 or so clones, 75% to 95% of which are singletons. Sequencing was done on a sample of blood. These receptors were obtained from a girl aged 2 to 9 with cystic fibrosis.

J is TRBJ1-3 and V is TRBV9, with D perhaps matching TRBD1 (5 bases). The CDR3 contains 15 residues. Looked up from germline, CDR1 is SGDLS and CDR2 is YYNGEE. Between the trimmed V and J ends, which lost 6 bases and 3 bases, there was a span of 16 bases. The CDR3 here is CASNPGRGGGNTIYF. The CDR3 nucleotides read TGTGCCAGCAACCCAGGGAGGGGCGGTGGAAACACCATATATTTT.

CDR3 bases: TGTGCCAGCAGGCATTTCGGGGCTGAAGCTTTCTTT. Translating it yields CASRHFGAEAFF. The chain is built from TRBV27 and TRBJ1-1; D unresolved. The CDR3 is 12 residues long. Germline CDR1 MNHEY, CDR2 SMNVEV (reference sequence). V lost 6 bases to trimming and J lost 6 bases, with 11 bases between them.

In its sample, this clone was seen once. A read error may account for a junction end that differs from germline. The gene calls are TRBV5-3 and TRBJ1-4; D might be TRBD1 (6 bases). TRBV5-3 is designated an ORF whose function remains uncertain. This CDR3 spans 14 amino acids. CDR3 sequence reads: CARSVGTTNEKLFF. CDR3 sequence (DNA): TGTGCCAGAAGCGTCGGGACAACAAATGAAAAACTGTTTTTT.

V gene TRBV7-2 combines with J gene TRBJ1-3; 7 bases map to TRBD1. The CDR3 has 16 residues. In germline, CDR1 is SGHTA, CDR2 FQGNSA. The V segment lost 2 bases and the J segment 1 base; nucleotides outside the gene matches: 5. In DNA form, the CDR3 reads TGTGCCAGCAGCTTACCCCCAGGGGGATCTGGAAACACCATATATTTT. This gives the protein CASSLPPGGSGNTIYF.

The chain couples TRBV2 to TRBJ2-5; D not resolved. The length of the CDR3 is 11 residues. V dropped 6 bases and J dropped 0 bases, with 2 bases sitting between them. Germline loops: CDR1 SNHLY, CDR2 FYNNEI. The CDR3 region has the DNA TGTGCCAGCAGCGACCAAGAGACCCAGTACTTC. Translation gives CASSDQETQYF.

The chain combines TRBV5-1 with TRBJ2-4; no firm D call. V was clipped by 0 bases and J by 6 bases, with 7 bases between them. CDR1 is SGHRS, CDR2 YFSETQ, per germline. CDR3 length: 13 amino acids. The CDR3 loop reads CASSLGWGNIQYF. CDR3 nucleotides: TGCGCCAGCAGCTTGGGTTGGGGAAACATTCAGTACTTC.

This chain joins TRBV18 and TRBJ2-3; TRBD1 agrees at 9 bases. The V segment lost 6 bases and the J segment 3 bases; nucleotides outside the gene matches: 4. This CDR3 region has 14 residues. In germline, CDR1 is KGHSH, CDR2 LQKENI. CDR3 sequence: CASSSGTGTDTQYF. The CDR3, as DNA: TGTGCCAGCTCCTCGGGGACAGGGACAGATACGCAGTATTTT.

The chain carries TRBV9 and TRBJ2-2; D is ambiguous. The CDR3 has 13 residues. Trimming left V 0 bases short and J 1 base short, with 1 base between. Germline V gene data show CDR1 as SGDLS and CDR2 as YYNGEE. CDR3 amino acids: CASSVGNTGELFF. The CDR3 region has the DNA TGTGCCAGCAGCGTAGGGAACACCGGGGAGCTGTTTTTT.